This is a list of T cell receptor beta chains from one sample in a study of T cell repertoires in cytomegalovirus infection. Their antigen targets remain unknown. TCRdb analysed the reads with MiXCR anew, one entry per CDR3 protein. The sample has approximately 770,000 distinct CDR3 sequences, 25% to 30% seen once. The sample consisted of cultured CD8+ T cells from PBMCs, taken from culture after CMV antigen stimulation. All receptors derive from a human donor in good health (CMV status not recorded). Some clones in this sample may be carry-over from other donors' samples. Both conserved end residues are part of each CDR3. The D gene is left open where the match is weak. Clone size is not always given. Where it is, it says once, few, many or a class for expanded clones.

j_gene	v_gene	abundance	d_gene	CDR3aa	CDR3nt
TRBJ1-1	TRBV20-1	few	-	CSAGGPFDEAFF	TGCAGTGCTGGGGGACCTTTCGATGAAGCTTTCTTT
TRBJ2-5	TRBV13	-	TRBD2	CASSPPRGSGGPDETQYF	TGTGCCAGCAGCCCTCCCCGCGGAAGCGGGGGGCCGGATGAGACCCAGTACTTC
TRBJ2-1	TRBV12-3/TRBV12-4	-	-	CASNLRGSSYNEQFF	TGTGCCAGCAATCTTAGGGGGAGCTCCTACAATGAGCAGTTCTTC
TRBJ2-5	TRBV12-3/TRBV12-4	few	TRBD2	CASSLTGLAGGETQYF	TGTGCCAGCAGTTTGACGGGACTAGCGGGGGGAGAGACCCAGTACTTC
TRBJ1-4	TRBV6-5	-	-	CASSENKLEKLFF	TGTGCCAGCAGCGAGAACAAGCTTGAAAAACTGTTTTTT
TRBJ2-1	TRBV7-3	many	TRBD2	CASSRLAGVYNEQFF	TGTGCCAGCAGTCGACTAGCGGGGGTATACAATGAGCAGTTCTTC
TRBJ2-1	TRBV5-1	many	-	CASSEGVMQFF	TGCGCCAGCAGTGAGGGAGTCATGCAGTTCTTC
TRBJ2-4	TRBV7-8	-	TRBD1	CASSLAPGGGKYF	TGTGCCAGCAGCTTAGCCCCAGGGGGTGGAAAGTACTTC
TRBJ2-2	TRBV6-6	few	TRBD2	CASSLLAGGPKANTGELFF	TGTGCCAGCAGTTTACTAGCGGGGGGCCCTAAAGCGAACACCGGGGAGCTGTTTTTT
TRBJ2-3	TRBV3-1	-	-	CASSLLKQDTQYF	TGTGCCAGCAGCCTTCTTAAGCAAGATACGCAGTATTTT
TRBJ2-1	TRBV19	-	-	CASSIWSSKVYNEQFF	TGTGCCAGTAGTATATGGTCTAGCAAGGTCTACAATGAGCAGTTCTTC
TRBJ2-1	TRBV13	-	-	CASSLLFGGLYNEQFF	TGTGCCAGCAGCTTACTCTTCGGGGGGCTTTACAATGAGCAGTTCTTC
TRBJ1-3	TRBV4-1	few	-	CASSQDRGTGNTIYF	TGCGCCAGCAGCCAAGATCGGGGGACTGGAAACACCATATATTTT
TRBJ1-2	TRBV15	-	TRBD1	CATSRVLRDREDRGYGYTF	TGTGCCACCAGCAGAGTCCTCCGGGACAGGGAGGATCGCGGCTATGGCTACACCTTC
TRBJ2-2	TRBV5-1	-	TRBD2	CASGSGVNTGELFF	TGCGCCAGCGGTAGCGGGGTGAACACCGGGGAGCTGTTTTTT
TRBJ2-3	TRBV6-1	-	-	CASPSSRPFSTDTQYF	TGTGCCAGCCCCTCCAGTCGGCCTTTTTCCACAGATACGCAGTATTTT
TRBJ2-3	TRBV6-6	-	TRBD2	CASSFYGGAKDTQYF	TGTGCCAGCAGTTTTTACGGGGGGGCAAAAGATACGCAGTATTTT
TRBJ2-7	TRBV27	few	-	CASSLSSPGAVLYEQYF	TGTGCCAGCAGTTTATCGTCCCCAGGGGCGGTCCTCTACGAGCAGTACTTC
TRBJ1-5	TRBV18	few	-	CASSPLGADSNQPQHF	TGTGCCAGCTCACCATTGGGGGCCGATAGCAATCAGCCCCAGCATTTT
TRBJ2-1	TRBV19	-	-	CASSILVRAYNEQFF	TGTGCCAGTAGTATCCTGGTCAGGGCCTACAATGAGCAGTTCTTC
TRBJ1-2	TRBV10-3	-	-	CAISESWGILDYTF	TGTGCCATCAGTGAGTCCTGGGGGATTCTCGACTACACCTTC
TRBJ1-2	TRBV6-6	few	-	CASSPLRDGDGYTF	TGTGCCAGCAGCCCGCTCCGTGACGGTGATGGCTACACCTTC
TRBJ1-1	TRBV10-3	few	-	CAISDGSPTNTEAFF	TGTGCCATCAGTGATGGGTCTCCCACGAACACTGAAGCTTTCTTT
TRBJ1-2	TRBV7-9	many	-	CASSSQIQENYGYTF	TGTGCCAGCAGCTCCCAGATACAGGAAAACTATGGCTACACCTTC
TRBJ2-1	TRBV4-3	-	TRBD2	CASSQDWASGSYNEQFF	TGCGCCAGCAGCCAAGATTGGGCTAGCGGTTCCTACAATGAGCAGTTCTTC
TRBJ1-1	TRBV12-3/TRBV12-4	-	-	CASSKTTLNTEAFF	TGTGCCAGCAGTAAAACGACACTGAACACTGAAGCTTTCTTT
TRBJ1-4	TRBV9	-	-	CASSVGRQLPPNEKLFF	TGTGCCAGCAGCGTAGGCAGGCAGCTACCACCTAATGAAAAACTGTTTTTT
TRBJ2-1	TRBV12-3/TRBV12-4	many	-	CASSRLSYNEQFF	TGTGCCAGCAGTCGCCTCTCCTACAATGAGCAGTTCTTC
TRBJ1-3	TRBV7-2	many	-	CASSLALSGNTIYF	TGTGCCAGCAGCTTGGCCCTCTCTGGAAACACCATATATTTT
TRBJ1-1	TRBV7-2	medium-sized	-	CASSLIQALNTEAFF	TGTGCCAGCAGCTTAATCCAGGCTCTGAACACTGAAGCTTTCTTT
TRBJ1-1	TRBV18	-	-	CASSPGGVSSAEAFF	TGTGCCAGCTCACCAGGGGGAGTCAGTAGTGCTGAAGCTTTCTTT
TRBJ2-3	TRBV5-1	-	TRBD2	CASRLSGGRGDTQYF	TGCGCCAGCAGACTTAGCGGGGGCCGGGGAGATACGCAGTATTTT
TRBJ2-1	TRBV6-5	-	-	CASSLGTPWLNEQFF	TGTGCCAGCAGCCTCGGGACCCCTTGGCTAAATGAGCAGTTCTTC
TRBJ1-2	TRBV12-3/TRBV12-4	-	TRBD1	CASSFRDRGPVNYGYTF	TGTGCCAGCAGTTTTAGGGACAGGGGTCCCGTTAACTATGGCTACACCTTC
TRBJ1-5	TRBV19	-	-	CASSIWAGDSNQPQHF	TGTGCCAGTAGTATATGGGCAGGGGATAGCAATCAGCCCCAGCATTTT
TRBJ2-1	TRBV19	few	-	CASSRGGFEQFF	TGTGCCAGTAGTAGAGGTGGCTTTGAGCAGTTCTTC
TRBJ1-4	TRBV7-9	-	-	CASSSSGRNEKLFF	TGTGCCAGCAGCTCCTCCGGGAGAAATGAAAAACTGTTTTTT
TRBJ2-3	TRBV3-1	many	TRBD1	CASSQGDRARSTDTQYF	TGTGCCAGCAGCCAAGGGGACAGGGCGAGAAGCACAGATACGCAGTATTTT
TRBJ1-6	TRBV2	-	TRBD1	CANGQGDYSPLHF	TGTGCCAACGGACAGGGAGACTATTCACCCCTCCACTTT
TRBJ2-1	TRBV7-6	few	TRBD2	CASSLVVLGGGRDEQFF	TGTGCCAGCAGCTTAGTGGTCTTGGGCGGGGGAAGGGATGAGCAGTTCTTC
TRBJ1-5	TRBV6-1	-	-	CASRSAELNQPQHF	TGTGCCAGCCGGTCTGCCGAGCTCAATCAGCCCCAGCATTTT
TRBJ1-1	TRBV6-5	few	-	CASSYASLFTEAFF	TGTGCCAGCAGTTACGCGTCCCTATTCACTGAAGCTTTCTTT
TRBJ1-1	TRBV27	-	TRBD1	CASSLIGQGNTEAFF	TGTGCCAGCAGTTTAATAGGACAGGGAAACACTGAAGCTTTCTTT
TRBJ2-3	TRBV11-2	-	TRBD2	CASSLEAAGGTDTQYF	TGTGCCAGCAGCTTAGAGGCGGCGGGGGGAACAGATACGCAGTATTTT
TRBJ1-5	TRBV7-2	-	-	CASSSWPGEHQPQHF	TGTGCCAGCAGCTCGTGGCCCGGGGAGCATCAGCCCCAGCATTTT